Shown below are 4 T cell receptor beta chains from a single sample sequenced in a study of vaccination effects on CD4 cells after COVID-19. Antigen specificity for these receptors is unknown. The protocol was immunoSEQ multiplex PCR, while the TCRdb copy is restricted to in-frame clones and leaves out a portion. The data contain about 41,000 clones, roughly 70% of them singletons. Expansion with viral peptide pools was applied to antigen-specific CD4+ T cells by the ViraFEST assay prior to sequencing. Cultured cells yielded isolated CD4+ T cells after roughly 11 days. Nucleocapsid antibodies were negative in the vaccine recipients, who had never had SARS-CoV-2 infection. The sample here was CD4+ T cells from PBMCs cultured with HCoV-OC43 spike peptides, taken before COVID-19 vaccination. Subset meaning: HCoV-OC43 spike overlapping peptide pool stimulation. These receptors came from a human donor who received a COVID-19 vaccine.

This clone was seen only once. This sequence joins TRBV21-1 and TRBJ2-1; TRBD2 is the table's D call and was not checked against the DNA. TRBV21-1 represents a pseudogene. CDR3 size: 13 residues. CDR3 in DNA: TGTGCCAGCACCACTTTGCCCTACAATGAGCAGTTCTTC. Protein: CASTTLPYNEQFF.

The chain recombines TRBV11-3 with TRBJ2-1; D unresolved. V dropped 4 bases and J dropped 0 bases, with 13 bases sitting between them. Germline-derived CDR1 and CDR2 are SGHNT and YENEEA. The CDR3 contains 16 residues. The CDR3 here is CASSYRSGSSYNEQFF. The CDR3 region has the DNA TGTGCCAGCAGCTACCGTAGTGGCAGCTCCTACAATGAGCAGTTCTTC. Using reference TRBV11-3 and TRBJ2-1 for the parts outside the CDR3, the full variable domain is EAGVVQSPRYKIIEKKQPVAFWCNPISGHNTLYWYLQNLGQGPELLIRYENEEAVDDSQLPKDRFSAERLKGVDSTLKIQPAELGDSAVYLCASSYRSGSSYNEQFFGPGTRLTVL.

This chain joins TRBV2 and TRBJ2-3, with a weak D call TRBD2 (6 bases). The CDR3 length is 16 residues. Looked up from germline, CDR1 is SNHLY and CDR2 is FYNNEI. The V gene lost 4 bases and the J gene lost 2 bases, with 16 bases spanning the gap. The CDR3 loop is CASSVLSGGITDTQYF. The CDR3 nucleotides are TGTGCCAGCAGTGTGTTGTCCGGGGGAATCACAGATACGCAGTATTTT. Full variable domain (remainder filled in from reference TRBV2 and TRBJ2-3): EPEVTQTPSHQVTQMGQEVILRCVPISNHLYFYWYRQILGQKVEFLVSFYNNEISEKSEIFDDQFSVERPDGSNFTLKIRSTKLEDSAMYFCASSVLSGGITDTQYFGPGTRLTVL.

The count of this clone is one. The J gene is TRBJ2-2, the V gene TRBV3-1 (or the pseudogene TRBV3-2), with D possibly TRBD2 on 6 matching bases. The CDR3 has 17 residues. Trimming removed 3 bases from V and 5 bases from J, with 19 bases in between. The germline CDR1 and CDR2 sequences are LGHDT and YNNKEL (reference sequence). CDR3: CASSHPLGGEATGELFF. The CDR3 nucleotides are TGTGCCAGCAGCCACCCCCTGGGGGGAGAGGCGACCGGGGAGCTGTTTTTT.